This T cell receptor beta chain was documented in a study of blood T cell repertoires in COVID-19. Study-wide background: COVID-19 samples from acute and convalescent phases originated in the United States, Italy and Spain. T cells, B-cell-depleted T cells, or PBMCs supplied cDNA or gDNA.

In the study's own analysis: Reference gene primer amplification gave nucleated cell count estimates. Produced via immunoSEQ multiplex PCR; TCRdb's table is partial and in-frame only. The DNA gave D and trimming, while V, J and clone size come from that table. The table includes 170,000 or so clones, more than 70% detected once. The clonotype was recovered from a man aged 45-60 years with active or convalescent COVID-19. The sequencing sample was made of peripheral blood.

For the CDR3, the DNA is TGTGCCAGTAGTCCAGGGGGCACGAACACTGAAGCTTTCTTT. Protein product: CASSPGGTNTEAFF. This chain connects TRBV19 to TRBJ1-1; 8 nucleotides line up with TRBD1. V trimming: 5 bases; J trimming: 1 base; junction bases outside the gene matches: 3. Germline CDR1 reads LNHDA; CDR2 reads SQIVND (reference sequence). This CDR3 is built from 14 residues.